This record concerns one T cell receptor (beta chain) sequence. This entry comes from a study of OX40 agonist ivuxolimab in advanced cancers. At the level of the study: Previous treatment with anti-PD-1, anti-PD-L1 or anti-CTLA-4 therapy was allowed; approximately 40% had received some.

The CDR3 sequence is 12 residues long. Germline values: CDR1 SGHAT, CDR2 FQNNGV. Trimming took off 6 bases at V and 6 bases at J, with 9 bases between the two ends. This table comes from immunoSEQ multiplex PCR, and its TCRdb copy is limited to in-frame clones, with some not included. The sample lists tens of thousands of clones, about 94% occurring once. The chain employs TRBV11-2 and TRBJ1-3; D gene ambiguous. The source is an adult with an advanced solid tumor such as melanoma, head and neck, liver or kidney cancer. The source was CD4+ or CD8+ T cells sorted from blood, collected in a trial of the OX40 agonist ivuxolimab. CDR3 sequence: CASRSAANTIYF. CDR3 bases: TGTGCCAGCAGGTCAGCAGCAAACACCATATATTTT.